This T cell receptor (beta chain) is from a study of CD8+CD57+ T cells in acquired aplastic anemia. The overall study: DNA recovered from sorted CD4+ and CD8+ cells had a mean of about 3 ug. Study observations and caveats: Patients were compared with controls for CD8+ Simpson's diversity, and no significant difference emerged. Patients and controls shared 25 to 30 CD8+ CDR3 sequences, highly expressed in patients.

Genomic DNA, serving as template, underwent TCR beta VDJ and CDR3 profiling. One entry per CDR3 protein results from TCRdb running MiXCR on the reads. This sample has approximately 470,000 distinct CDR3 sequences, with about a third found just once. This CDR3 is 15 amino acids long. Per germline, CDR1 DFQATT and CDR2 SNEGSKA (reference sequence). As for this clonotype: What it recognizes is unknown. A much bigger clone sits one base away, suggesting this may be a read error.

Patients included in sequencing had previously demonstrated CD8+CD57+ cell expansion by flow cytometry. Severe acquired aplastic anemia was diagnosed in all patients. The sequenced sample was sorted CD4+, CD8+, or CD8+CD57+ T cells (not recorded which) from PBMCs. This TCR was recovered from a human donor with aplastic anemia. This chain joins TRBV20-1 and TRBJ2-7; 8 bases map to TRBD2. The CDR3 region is CSARDSGGLSYGQYF. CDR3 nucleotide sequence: TGCAGTGCTAGAGATTCGGGGGGGTTATCCTACGGGCAGTACTTC.